This TCR beta chain was sequenced for a study of T cells in Graves' hyperthyroidism and ophthalmopathy. This clonotype occurred many times. TCR beta CDR3 region amplification was performed from RNA transcripts. RT-PCR in the first round (using the HTBI primer set) targeted the TCR CDR3. TCRdb re-derived calls from the multiplex PCR reads in MiXCR, one entry per CDR3 protein. The table has around 420,000 distinct CDR3 sequences, roughly 14% seen once. The sequenced sample consisted of blood. This TCR derives from a woman younger than 30 with Graves' hyperthyroidism.

The DNA of the CDR3 is TGTGCCACCAGTGCGGGGGCAGGGACCTACAATGAGCAGTTCTTC. It is translated as CATSAGAGTYNEQFF. This chain connects TRBV24-1 to TRBJ2-1; perhaps D is TRBD1 or TRBD2 (6 bases each). V shed 5 bases and J shed 2 bases, with 12 bases lying between them. The CDR3 sequence is 15 residues long. Per the germline V gene, CDR1 is KGHDR and CDR2 is SFDVKD.